These T cell receptor beta chains were read from a single sample in a study of identical twins. TCRdb re-derived calls from the 5' RACE reads in MiXCR, one entry per CDR3 protein. Of approximately 700,000 distinct CDR3 sequences in the sample, 5.5% to 6.5% were seen once. Sequenced input: naive T cells sorted from blood. These receptors were obtained from a man younger than 35 in good health. The CDR3 runs from the conserved cysteine through the conserved F or W. The D gene is left open where the match is weak. Size is stated for part of the rows, as once, few or many counts, or as a class when the clone is expanded.

clone_size | j_call | cdr3_length | d_call | v_call | cdr3_aa | cdr3_nt
few | TRBJ2-7 | 15 | TRBD1 | TRBV9 | CASSAGGTGRNEQYF | TGTGCCAGCAGCGCCGGAGGGACAGGCAGGAACGAGCAGTACTTC
few | TRBJ2-5 | 16 | TRBD2 | TRBV28 | CASSGGMGLTEETQYF | TGTGCCAGCAGTGGGGGGATGGGACTAACCGAAGAGACCCAGTACTTC
few | TRBJ2-2 | 15 | - | TRBV5-1 | CASSLVGVKPGELFF | TGCGCCAGCAGCTTGGTGGGTGTCAAGCCCGGGGAGCTGTTTTTT
many | TRBJ2-7 | 12 | - | TRBV7-9 | CASSQMAYEQYF | TGTGCCAGCAGCCAGATGGCCTACGAGCAGTACTTC
few | TRBJ2-1 | 15 | - | TRBV18 | CASSPYGASYNEQFF | TGTGCCAGCTCACCTTACGGAGCATCCTACAATGAGCAGTTCTTC
few | TRBJ2-2 | 14 | - | TRBV24-1 | CATSGQGRTGELFF | TGTGCCACCAGTGGCCAGGGAAGGACCGGGGAGCTGTTTTTT
few | TRBJ2-3 | 16 | TRBD2 | TRBV4-1 | CASSGQLANPTDTQYF | TGCGCCAGCAGCGGTCAACTAGCGAACCCCACAGATACGCAGTATTTT
many | TRBJ1-2 | 16 | - | TRBV10-3 | CAISESTKINNYGYTF | TGTGCCATCAGTGAGTCGACCAAAATAAATAACTATGGCTACACCTTC
many | TRBJ2-5 | 13 | TRBD2 | TRBV20-1 | CSAIFGRDGTQYF | TGCAGTGCTATCTTCGGGAGGGATGGGACCCAGTACTTC
many | TRBJ2-7 | 15 | - | TRBV27 | CASSSNSGPYYEQYF | TGTGCCAGCAGTTCGAACTCGGGACCTTACTACGAGCAGTACTTC
many | TRBJ2-5 | 15 | TRBD2 | TRBV12-3/TRBV12-4 | CASSAGTSGLETQYF | TGTGCCAGCAGCGCCGGGACTAGCGGACTAGAGACCCAGTACTTC
many | TRBJ1-2 | 14 | - | TRBV27 | CASSFGAASYGYTF | TGTGCCAGCAGTTTTGGGGCGGCGAGCTATGGCTACACCTTC
many | TRBJ2-1 | 15 | - | TRBV10-3 | CAISRETSSYNEQFF | TGTGCCATCAGCAGGGAGACCAGCTCCTACAATGAGCAGTTCTTC
many | TRBJ2-3 | 13 | - | TRBV7-2 | CASSTGVSDTQYF | TGTGCCAGCAGCACCGGCGTTTCAGATACGCAGTATTTT
- | TRBJ2-1 | 13 | - | TRBV7-9 | CAPGSLESNEQFF | TGTGCCCCCGGGTCCCTAGAGTCCAATGAGCAGTTCTTC
many | TRBJ2-7 | 15 | - | TRBV7-8 | CASSTVTGSSYEQYF | TGTGCCAGCAGCACGGTGACAGGTTCTTCCTACGAGCAGTACTTC
many | TRBJ2-1 | 15 | - | TRBV12-3/TRBV12-4 | CASSLGVGSYNEQFF | TGTGCCAGCAGTTTAGGAGTAGGTTCCTACAATGAGCAGTTCTTC
many | TRBJ1-4 | 12 | - | TRBV6-6 | CASSSLGEKLFF | TGTGCCAGCAGTTCCCTTGGCGAAAAACTGTTTTTT
few | TRBJ2-7 | 13 | - | TRBV4-3 | CASSQASGFEQYF | TGCGCCAGCAGCCAAGCATCCGGTTTCGAGCAGTACTTC
- | TRBJ2-1 | 13 | - | TRBV25-1 | CASSGAENNEQFF | TGTGCCAGCAGTGGGGCAGAAAACAATGAGCAGTTCTTC
- | TRBJ2-5 | 13 | TRBD2 | TRBV27 | CASSLTSWETQYF | TGTGCCAGCAGTTTGACTAGCTGGGAGACCCAGTACTTC
many | TRBJ1-6 | 14 | - | TRBV11-2 | CASSPGRSNSPLHF | TGTGCCAGCAGCCCGGGACGGAGTAATTCACCCCTCCACTTT
few | TRBJ2-2 | 15 | - | TRBV7-3 | CASSLKGGHTGELFF | TGTGCCAGCAGCTTAAAGGGCGGTCACACCGGGGAGCTGTTTTTT
few | TRBJ2-1 | 14 | TRBD2 | TRBV5-1 | CASSLTGGPHEQFF | TGCGCCAGCAGCTTGACGGGAGGGCCGCATGAGCAGTTCTTC
few | TRBJ1-2 | 13 | - | TRBV15 | CATSRGGVDGYTF | TGTGCCACCAGCAGAGGGGGGGTCGATGGCTACACCTTC
few | TRBJ2-1 | 15 | TRBD2 | TRBV20-1 | CSALWVAGVRNEQFF | TGCAGTGCCCTCTGGGTAGCGGGAGTACGCAATGAGCAGTTCTTC
few | TRBJ2-3 | 15 | - | TRBV5-1 | CASSLVALGVDTQYF | TGCGCCAGCAGCTTGGTAGCGCTCGGGGTGGATACGCAGTATTTT